This TCR beta chain was documented in a study of control samples from healthy donors and cancer patients. Repertoires were generated with immunoSEQ multiplex PCR, while TCRdb's copy carries only in-frame clones and drops some. The table lists 100,000 to 150,000 clones, roughly nine tenths of them singletons, with roughly 2% in the top ten. CDR3 size: 15 residues. The germline gives CDR1 KGHSH, CDR2 LQKENI. Trimming cost V 2 bases and J 2 bases, with 12 bases left between them. The rearrangement joins TRBV18 to TRBJ1-1, with a weak D call TRBD1 (6 bases). The sequencing input was blood. The origin of this receptor is a man aged 18 to 29 in good health. The DNA of the CDR3 is TGTGCCAGCTCACCAGACAGGACTACAAACACTGAAGCTTTCTTT. Protein product: CASSPDRTTNTEAFF.